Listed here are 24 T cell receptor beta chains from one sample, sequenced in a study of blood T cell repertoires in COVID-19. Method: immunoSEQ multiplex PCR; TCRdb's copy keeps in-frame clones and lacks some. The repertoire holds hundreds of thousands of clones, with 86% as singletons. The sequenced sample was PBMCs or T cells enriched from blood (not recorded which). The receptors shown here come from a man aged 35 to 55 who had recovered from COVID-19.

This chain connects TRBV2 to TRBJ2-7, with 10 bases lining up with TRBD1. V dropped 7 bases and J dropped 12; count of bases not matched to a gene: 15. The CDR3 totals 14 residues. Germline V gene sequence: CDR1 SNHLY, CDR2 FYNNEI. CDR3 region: CASTYRDRGTPGYF. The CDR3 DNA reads TGTGCCAGCACCTACCGGGACAGGGGAACCCCAGGGTACTTC. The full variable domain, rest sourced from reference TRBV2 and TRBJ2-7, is EPEVTQTPSHQVTQMGQEVILRCVPISNHLYFYWYRQILGQKVEFLVSFYNNEISEKSEIFDDQFSVERPDGSNFTLKIRSTKLEDSAMYFCASTYRDRGTPGYFGPGTRLTVT.

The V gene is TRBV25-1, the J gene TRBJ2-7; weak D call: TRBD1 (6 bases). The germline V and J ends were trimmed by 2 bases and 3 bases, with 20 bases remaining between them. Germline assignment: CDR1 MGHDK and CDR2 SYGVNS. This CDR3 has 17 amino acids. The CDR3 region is CASSEMAHPGVNYEQYF. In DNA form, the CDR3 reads TGTGCCAGCAGTGAAATGGCGCACCCAGGGGTAAACTACGAGCAGTACTTC.

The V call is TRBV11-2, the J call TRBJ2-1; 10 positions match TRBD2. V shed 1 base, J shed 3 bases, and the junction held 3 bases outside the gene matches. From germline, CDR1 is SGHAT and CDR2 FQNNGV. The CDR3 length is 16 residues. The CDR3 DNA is TGTGCCAGCAGCTTAGGAGGACTAGCGGTCTACAATGAGCAGTTCTTC. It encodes CASSLGGLAVYNEQFF.

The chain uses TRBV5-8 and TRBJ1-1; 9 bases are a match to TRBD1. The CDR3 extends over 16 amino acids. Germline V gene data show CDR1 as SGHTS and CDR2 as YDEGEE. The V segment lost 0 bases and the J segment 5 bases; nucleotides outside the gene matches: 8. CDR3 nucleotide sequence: TGTGCCAGCAGCTTGGGACAGGGGGGGCTAGTTACTGAAGCTTTCTTT. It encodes CASSLGQGGLVTEAFF.

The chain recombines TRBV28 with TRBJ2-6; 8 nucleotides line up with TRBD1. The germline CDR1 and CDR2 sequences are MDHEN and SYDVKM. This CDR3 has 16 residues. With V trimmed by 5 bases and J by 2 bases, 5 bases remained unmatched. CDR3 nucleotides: TGTGCCAGCAGTACAAGGACAGGGCCTGGGGCCAACGTCCTGACTTTC. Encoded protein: CASSTRTGPGANVLTF.

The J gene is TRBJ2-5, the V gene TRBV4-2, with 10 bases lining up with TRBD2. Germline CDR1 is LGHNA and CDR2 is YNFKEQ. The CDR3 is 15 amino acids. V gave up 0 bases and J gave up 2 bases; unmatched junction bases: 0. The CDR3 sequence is CASSQELAGQETQYF. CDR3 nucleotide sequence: TGTGCCAGCAGCCAAGAACTAGCGGGGCAAGAGACCCAGTACTTC.

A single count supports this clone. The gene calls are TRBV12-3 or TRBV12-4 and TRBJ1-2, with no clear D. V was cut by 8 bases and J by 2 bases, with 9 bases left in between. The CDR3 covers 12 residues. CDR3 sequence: CASEGSNYGYTF. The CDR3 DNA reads TGTGCCAGCGAGGGATCGAACTATGGCTACACCTTC.

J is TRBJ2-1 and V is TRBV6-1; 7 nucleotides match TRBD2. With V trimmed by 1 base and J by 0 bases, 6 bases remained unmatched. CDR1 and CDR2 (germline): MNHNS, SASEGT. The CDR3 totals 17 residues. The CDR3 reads CASSEGGGSRSYNEQFF. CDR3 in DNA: TGTGCCAGCAGTGAAGGTGGCGGGAGCCGCTCCTACAATGAGCAGTTCTTC.

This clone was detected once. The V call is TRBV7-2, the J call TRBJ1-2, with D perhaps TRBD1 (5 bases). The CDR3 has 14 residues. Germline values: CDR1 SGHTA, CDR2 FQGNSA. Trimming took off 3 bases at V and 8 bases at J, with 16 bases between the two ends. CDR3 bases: TGTGCCAGCAGCTTCGGTTTCACGGGGGAAGGCTACACCTTC. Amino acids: CASSFGFTGEGYTF. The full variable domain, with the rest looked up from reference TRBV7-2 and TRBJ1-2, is GAGVSQSPSNKVTEKGKDVELRCDPISGHTALYWYRQSLGQGLEFLIYFQGNSAPDKSGLPSDRFSAERTGGSVSTLTIQRTQQEDSAVYLCASSFGFTGEGYTFGSGTRLTVV.

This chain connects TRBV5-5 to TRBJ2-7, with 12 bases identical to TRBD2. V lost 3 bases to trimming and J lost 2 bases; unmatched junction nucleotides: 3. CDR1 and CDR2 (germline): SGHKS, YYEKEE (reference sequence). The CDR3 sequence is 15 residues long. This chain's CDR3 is CASSWTSGAPYEQYF. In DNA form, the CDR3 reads TGTGCCAGCAGCTGGACTAGCGGGGCCCCCTACGAGCAGTACTTC. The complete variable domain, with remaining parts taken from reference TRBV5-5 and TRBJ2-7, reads DAGVTQSPTHLIKTRGQQVTLRCSPISGHKSVSWYQQVLGQGPQFIFQYYEKEERGRGNFPDRFSARQFPNYSSELNVNALLLGDSALYLCASSWTSGAPYEQYFGPGTRLTVT.

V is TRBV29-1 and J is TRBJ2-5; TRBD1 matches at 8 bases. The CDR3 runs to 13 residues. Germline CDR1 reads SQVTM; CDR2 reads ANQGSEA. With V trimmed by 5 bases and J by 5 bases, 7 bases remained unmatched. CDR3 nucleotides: TGCAGCGTTTCGCCGGGACAGGCGGAGACCCAGTACTTC. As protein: CSVSPGQAETQYF.

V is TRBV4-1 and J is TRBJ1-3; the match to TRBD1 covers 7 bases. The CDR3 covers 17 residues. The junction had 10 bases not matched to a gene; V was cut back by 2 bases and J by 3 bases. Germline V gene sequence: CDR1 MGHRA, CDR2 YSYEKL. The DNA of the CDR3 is TGCGCCAGCAGCCAAAGGGACCGACAGGGAGGTGGAAACACCATATATTTT. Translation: CASSQRDRQGGGNTIYF.

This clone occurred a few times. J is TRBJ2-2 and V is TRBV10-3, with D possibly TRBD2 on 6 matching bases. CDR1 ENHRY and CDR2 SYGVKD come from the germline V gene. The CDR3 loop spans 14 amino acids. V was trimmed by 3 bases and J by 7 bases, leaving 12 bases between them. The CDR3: CAISDRRADGELFF. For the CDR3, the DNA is TGTGCCATCAGTGACCGGAGGGCTGACGGGGAGCTGTTTTTT.

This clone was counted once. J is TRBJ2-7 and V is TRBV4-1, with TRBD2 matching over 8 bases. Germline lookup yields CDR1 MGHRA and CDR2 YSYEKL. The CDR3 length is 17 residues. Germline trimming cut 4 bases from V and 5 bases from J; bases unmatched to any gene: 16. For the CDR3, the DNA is TGCGCCAGCAGCCCAATCCTGACCGGGGGGGCCTATAACGAGCAGTACTTC. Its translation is CASSPILTGGAYNEQYF.

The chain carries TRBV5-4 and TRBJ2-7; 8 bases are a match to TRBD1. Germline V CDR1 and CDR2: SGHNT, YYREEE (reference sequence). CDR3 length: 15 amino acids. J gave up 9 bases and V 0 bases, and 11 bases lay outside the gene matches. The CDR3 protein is CASSLVGTGPIGQYF. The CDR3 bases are TGTGCCAGCAGCTTGGTTGGGACAGGACCCATCGGGCAGTACTTC.

The CDR3 nucleotides read TGTGCCAGCGAACTAGCGGAGCCCTACAATGAGCAGTTCTTC. This translates into CASELAEPYNEQFF. The V gene is TRBV9, the J gene TRBJ2-1, with 8 bases that match TRBD2. The germline V gene has CDR1 SGDLS and CDR2 YYNGEE. The CDR3 is 14 residues long. V was clipped by 7 bases and J by 2 bases; unmatched bases: 5. The complete variable domain, with remaining parts taken from reference TRBV9 and TRBJ2-1, reads DSGVTQTPKHLITATGQRVTLRCSPRSGDLSVYWYQQSLDQGLQFLIQYYNGEERAKGNILERFSAQQFPDLHSELNLSSLELGDSALYFCASELAEPYNEQFFGPGTRLTVL.

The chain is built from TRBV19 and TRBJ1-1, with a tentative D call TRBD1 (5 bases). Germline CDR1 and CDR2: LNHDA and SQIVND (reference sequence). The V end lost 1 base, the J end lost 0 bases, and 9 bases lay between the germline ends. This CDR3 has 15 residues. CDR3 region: CASSIVGAVNTEAFF. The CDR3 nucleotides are TGTGCCAGTAGTATAGTTGGGGCGGTGAACACTGAAGCTTTCTTT.

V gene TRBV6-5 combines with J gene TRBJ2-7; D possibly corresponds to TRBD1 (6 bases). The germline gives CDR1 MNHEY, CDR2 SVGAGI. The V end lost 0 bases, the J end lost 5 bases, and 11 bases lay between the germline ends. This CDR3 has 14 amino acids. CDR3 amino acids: CASSYSTGPHEQYF. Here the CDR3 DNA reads TGTGCCAGCAGTTACTCTACAGGGCCCCACGAGCAGTACTTC.

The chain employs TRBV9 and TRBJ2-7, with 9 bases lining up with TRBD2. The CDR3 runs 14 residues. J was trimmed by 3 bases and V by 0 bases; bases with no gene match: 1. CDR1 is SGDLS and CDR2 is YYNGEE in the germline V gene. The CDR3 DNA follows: TGTGCCAGCAGCGTAGGTAGCGGGGGCTACGAGCAGTACTTC. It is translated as CASSVGSGGYEQYF.

CDR3 nucleotides: TGTGCCAGCAAGTGGGGAGGGGCCGGGGAAGCTTTCTTT. Its protein product is CASKWGGAGEAFF. This chain links TRBV2 with TRBJ1-1, with D possibly TRBD1 on 5 matching bases. The CDR3 is 13 amino acids. Germline V gene lookup returns CDR1 SNHLY and CDR2 FYNNEI. Trimming took 7 bases from V and 8 from J, leaving 17 bases between them.

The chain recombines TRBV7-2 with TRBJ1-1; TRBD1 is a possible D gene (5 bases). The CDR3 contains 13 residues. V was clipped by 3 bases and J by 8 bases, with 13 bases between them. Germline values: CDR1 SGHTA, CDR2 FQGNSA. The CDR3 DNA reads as TGTGCCAGCAGCTTCACTCCAGGGAACGAAGCTTTCTTT. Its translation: CASSFTPGNEAFF.

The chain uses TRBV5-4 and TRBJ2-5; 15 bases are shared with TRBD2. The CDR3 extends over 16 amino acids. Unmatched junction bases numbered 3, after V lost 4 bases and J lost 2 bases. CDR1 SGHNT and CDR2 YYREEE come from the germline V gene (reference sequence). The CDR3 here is CASSGGLAGGQETQYF. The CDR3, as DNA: TGTGCCAGCAGCGGCGGACTAGCGGGGGGGCAAGAGACCCAGTACTTC.

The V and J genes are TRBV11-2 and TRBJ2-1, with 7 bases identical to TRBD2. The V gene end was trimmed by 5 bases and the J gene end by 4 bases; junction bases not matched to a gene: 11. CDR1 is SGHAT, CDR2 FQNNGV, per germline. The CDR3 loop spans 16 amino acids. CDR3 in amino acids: CASSPRPSGEYNEQFF. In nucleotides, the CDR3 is TGTGCCAGCAGCCCACGACCTAGCGGAGAGTACAATGAGCAGTTCTTC. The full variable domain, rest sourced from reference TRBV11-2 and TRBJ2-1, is EAGVAQSPRYKIIEKRQSVAFWCNPISGHATLYWYQQILGQGPKLLIQFQNNGVVDDSQLPKDRFSAERLKGVDSTLKIQPAKLEDSAVYLCASSPRPSGEYNEQFFGPGTRLTVL.

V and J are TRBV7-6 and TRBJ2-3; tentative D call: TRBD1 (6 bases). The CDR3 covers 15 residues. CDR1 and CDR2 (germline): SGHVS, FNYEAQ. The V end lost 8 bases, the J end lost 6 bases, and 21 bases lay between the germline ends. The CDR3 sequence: CASVLGADARDTQYF. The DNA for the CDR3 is TGTGCCAGCGTTCTGGGGGCGGACGCGCGGGATACGCAGTATTTT. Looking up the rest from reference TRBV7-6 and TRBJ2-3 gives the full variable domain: GAGVSQSPRYKVTKRGQDVALRCDPISGHVSLYWYRQALGQGPEFLTYFNYEAQQDKSGLPNDRFSAERPEGSISTLTIQRTEQRDSAMYRCASVLGADARDTQYFGPGTRLTVL.